This T cell receptor (beta chain) was recorded in a study of metastatic and nonmetastatic thyroid tumors. Study summary: Repertoire data that came from the blood and tumor or nodule tissue of malignant and benign thyroid patients were compared. Broader study findings: Compared with benign nodules, malignant thyroid tumors were reported to have significantly higher TCR beta diversity in both blood and tumor.

How the authors handled the data: Construction of a distant-metastasis classifier for papillary thyroid cancer relied on CDR3 differences across clinicopathological groups. TCRdb recomputed clones from the PCR reads via MiXCR. TCRdb, not the original authors, processed these V and J calls. The data hold around 50,000 clones, with 25% to 30% observed a single time. This clone was detected only a few times. Antigen specificity is unknown. Patients were all untreated before their thyroid surgery. This CDR3 is 13 amino acids long. V was cut by 4 bases and J by 4 bases, with 10 bases left in between. Germline V gene sequence: CDR1 MNHNS, CDR2 SASEGT.

Sequenced: blood. The V and J genes are TRBV6-1 and TRBJ1-2; the D gene is possibly TRBD1 (6 bases). The receptor was isolated from a female donor with papillary thyroid cancer or a benign thyroid nodule (not recorded which). Some clones in this sample may be carry-over from other donors' samples. DNA for the CDR3: TGTGCCAGCAGTGCCACGACAGGCTATGGCTACACCTTC. It specifies CASSATTGYGYTF.